This passage covers 10 T cell receptor beta chains from one sample sequenced in a study of T cells after yellow fever vaccination. TCRdb itself ran the 5' RACE reads through MiXCR, one entry per CDR3 protein. The sample lists around 200,000 distinct CDR3 sequences, approximately 11% occurring once. The sequenced sample was CD8+ T cells sorted from PBMCs, obtained 15 days after the yellow fever booster vaccination. The receptor set was obtained from a man aged 18 to 30 who received the YFV17D yellow fever vaccine.

In its sample, this clonotype was seen many times. The V and J genes are TRBV6-1 and TRBJ2-1; D perhaps matches TRBD1 (5 bases). The V gene lost 6 bases and the J gene lost 9 bases, with 12 bases spanning the gap. Germline V gene sequence: CDR1 MNHNS, CDR2 SASEGT. This CDR3 region has 12 residues. CDR3 in amino acids: CASRETAPEQFF. The CDR3 coding sequence is TGTGCCAGCAGAGAGACAGCTCCTGAGCAGTTCTTC.

The sample holds a few counts of this clonotype. V is TRBV5-6 and J is TRBJ2-7, with D perhaps matching TRBD1 (6 bases). This CDR3 is 14 amino acids long. Trimming stripped 0 bases from V and 4 bases from J, with 11 bases between. Germline V gives CDR1 SGHDT, CDR2 YYEEEE. The CDR3 loop reads CASSLGQGLYEQYV. CDR3 bases: TGTGCCAGCAGCTTGGGGCAGGGGCTGTACGAGCAGTACGTC.

This clonotype was counted only a few times. The chain has TRBV7-9 and TRBJ2-3; D not certain. Germline values: CDR1 SEHNR, CDR2 FQNEAQ (reference sequence). The CDR3 totals 14 residues. V was trimmed by 0 bases and J by 6 bases, leaving 10 bases between them. In nucleotides, the CDR3 is TGTGCCAGCAGCTTAGCCGGAGACTCGGATACGCAGTATTTT. It specifies CASSLAGDSDTQYF.

This clonotype was recorded at least ten times. The chain carries TRBV4-2 and TRBJ2-3; weak D call: TRBD2 (5 bases). V dropped 3 bases and J dropped 0 bases, with 7 bases sitting between them. The length of the CDR3 is 14 residues. Germline V gene data show CDR1 as LGHNA and CDR2 as YNFKEQ. The CDR3 sequence: CASSHWTSTDTQYF. For the CDR3, the DNA is TGTGCCAGCAGCCACTGGACTAGCACAGATACGCAGTATTTT.

The chain recombines TRBV7-9 with TRBJ1-1; D uncertain. The CDR3 spans 14 residues. V lost 5 bases and J lost 0, with 10 bases in between. CDR1 is SEHNR and CDR2 is FQNEAQ in the germline V gene (reference sequence). CDR3 sequence reads: CASSPRDMNTEAFF. CDR3 DNA sequence: TGTGCCAGCAGCCCCCGGGATATGAACACTGAAGCTTTCTTT. Together with reference TRBV7-9 and TRBJ1-1, the CDR3 gives the full variable domain: DTGVSQNPRHKITKRGQNVTFRCDPISEHNRLYWYRQTLGQGPEFLTYFQNEAQLEKSRLLSDRFSAERPKGSFSTLEIQRTEQGDSAMYLCASSPRDMNTEAFFGQGTRLTVV.

This chain uses TRBV4-1 with TRBJ2-2; the D is unclear. There are 13 residues in the CDR3. V dropped 6 bases and J dropped 3 bases, with 8 bases sitting between them. CDR1 is MGHRA, CDR2 YSYEKL, per germline. The CDR3 protein is CASRFSDTGELFF. Here the CDR3 DNA reads TGCGCCAGCAGGTTTTCAGACACCGGGGAGCTGTTTTTT.

This CDR3 reads CASSFTEAFF. CDR3 nucleotide sequence: TGTGCCAGCAGCTTTACTGAAGCTTTCTTT. The rearrangement links TRBV7-9 to TRBJ1-1; D unresolved. The CDR3 sequence is 10 residues long. Germline CDR1 SEHNR, CDR2 FQNEAQ (reference sequence). Trimming took off 3 bases at V and 5 bases at J, with 1 base between the two ends.

This chain joins TRBV4-3 and TRBJ2-1, with 7 bases aligning to TRBD2. V gave up 1 base and J gave up 1 base; unmatched junction bases: 7. The CDR3 totals 17 residues. Germline CDR1 is LGHNA and CDR2 is YSLEER. The CDR3 nucleotides are TGCGCCAGCAGCCAAGCACCGGCTAGCGGTTCCTACAATGAGCAGTTCTTC. It is translated as CASSQAPASGSYNEQFF.

The chain carries TRBV30 and TRBJ2-3, with 7 nucleotides matching TRBD2. With 4 bases clipped from V and 4 bases from J, the junction kept 8 bases outside the gene matches. The CDR3 has 14 residues. CDR1 GTSNPN and CDR2 SVGIG come from the germline V gene (reference sequence). The CDR3 loop is CAWMGGYFADTQYF. DNA for the CDR3: TGTGCCTGGATGGGAGGGTACTTTGCAGATACGCAGTATTTT.

In its sample, this clonotype was seen a few times. The CDR3 region has the DNA TGTGCCAGCAGTTATCTACAGGGGACTAATGAAAAACTGTTTTTT. Translated, it gives CASSYLQGTNEKLFF. The chain joins TRBV12-3 or TRBV12-4 to TRBJ1-4; 7 bases are a match to TRBD1. The junction had 4 bases not matched to a gene; V was cut back by 4 bases and J by 2 bases. The CDR3 length is 15 residues.